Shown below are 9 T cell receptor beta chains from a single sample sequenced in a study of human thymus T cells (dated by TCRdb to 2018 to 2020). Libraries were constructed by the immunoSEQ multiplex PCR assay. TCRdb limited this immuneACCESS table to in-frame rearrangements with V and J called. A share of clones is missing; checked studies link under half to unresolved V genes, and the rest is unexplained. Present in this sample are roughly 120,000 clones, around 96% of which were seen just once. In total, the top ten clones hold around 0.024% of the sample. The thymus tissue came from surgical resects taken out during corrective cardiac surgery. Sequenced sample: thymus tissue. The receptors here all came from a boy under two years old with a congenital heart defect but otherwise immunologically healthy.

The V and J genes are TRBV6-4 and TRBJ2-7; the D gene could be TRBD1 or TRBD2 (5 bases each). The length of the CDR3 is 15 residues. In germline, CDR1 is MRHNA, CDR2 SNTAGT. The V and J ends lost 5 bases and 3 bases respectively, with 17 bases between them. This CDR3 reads CASSYGRENYYEQYF. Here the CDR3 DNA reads TGTGCCAGCAGTTACGGCAGGGAGAACTACTACGAGCAGTACTTC.

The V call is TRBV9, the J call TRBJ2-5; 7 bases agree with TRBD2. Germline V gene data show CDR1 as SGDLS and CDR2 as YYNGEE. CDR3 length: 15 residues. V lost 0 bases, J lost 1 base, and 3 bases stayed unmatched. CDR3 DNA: TGTGCCAGCAGCGTAGGAGCGGGGCTCCAAGAGACCCAGTACTTC. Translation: CASSVGAGLQETQYF.

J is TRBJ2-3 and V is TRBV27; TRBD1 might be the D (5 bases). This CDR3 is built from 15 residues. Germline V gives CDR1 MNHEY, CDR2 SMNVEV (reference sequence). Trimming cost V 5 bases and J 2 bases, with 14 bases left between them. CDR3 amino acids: CASSHIRQHTDTQYF. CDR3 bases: TGTGCCAGCAGTCATATCCGACAGCACACAGATACGCAGTATTTT.

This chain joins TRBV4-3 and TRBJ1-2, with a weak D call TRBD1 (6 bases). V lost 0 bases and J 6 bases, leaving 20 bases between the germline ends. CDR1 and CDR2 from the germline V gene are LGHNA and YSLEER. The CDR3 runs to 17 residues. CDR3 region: CASSQDLEQGYSHGYTF. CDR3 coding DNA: TGCGCCAGCAGCCAAGATTTGGAACAGGGCTATTCTCATGGCTACACCTTC.

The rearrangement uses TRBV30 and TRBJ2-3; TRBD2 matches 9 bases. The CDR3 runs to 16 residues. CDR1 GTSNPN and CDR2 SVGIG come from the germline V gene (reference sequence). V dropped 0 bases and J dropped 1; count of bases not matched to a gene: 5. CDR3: CAWSVGLAIGTDTQYF. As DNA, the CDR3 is TGTGCCTGGAGTGTGGGACTAGCTATAGGCACAGATACGCAGTATTTT.

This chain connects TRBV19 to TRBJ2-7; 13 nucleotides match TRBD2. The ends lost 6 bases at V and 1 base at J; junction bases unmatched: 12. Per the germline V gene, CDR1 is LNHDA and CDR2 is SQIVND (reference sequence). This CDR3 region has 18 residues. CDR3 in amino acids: CASRCLLAGGPESYEQYF. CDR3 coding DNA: TGTGCCAGTAGGTGTCTACTAGCGGGGGGGCCTGAGTCCTACGAGCAGTACTTC.

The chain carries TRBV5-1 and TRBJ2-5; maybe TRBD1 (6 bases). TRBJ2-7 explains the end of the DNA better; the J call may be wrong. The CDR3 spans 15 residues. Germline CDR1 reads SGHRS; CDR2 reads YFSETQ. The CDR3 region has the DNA TGCGCCAGCAGCTTTAGGCCAGGGGCTCCCAACGAGCAGTACTTC. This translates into CASSFRPGAPNEQYF.

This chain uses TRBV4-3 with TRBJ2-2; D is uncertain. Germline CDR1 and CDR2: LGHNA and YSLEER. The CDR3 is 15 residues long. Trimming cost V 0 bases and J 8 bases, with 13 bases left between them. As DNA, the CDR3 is TGCGCCAGCAGCCAAGAGTCGTTGGGTCGAGGGGAGCTGTTTTTT. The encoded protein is CASSQESLGRGELFF.

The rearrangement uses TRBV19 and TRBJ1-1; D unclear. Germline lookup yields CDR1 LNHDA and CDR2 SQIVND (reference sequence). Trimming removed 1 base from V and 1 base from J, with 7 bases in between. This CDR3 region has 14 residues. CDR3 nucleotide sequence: TGTGCCAGTAGTATAGGGCGGGGGAACACTGAAGCTTTCTTT. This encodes CASSIGRGNTEAFF.